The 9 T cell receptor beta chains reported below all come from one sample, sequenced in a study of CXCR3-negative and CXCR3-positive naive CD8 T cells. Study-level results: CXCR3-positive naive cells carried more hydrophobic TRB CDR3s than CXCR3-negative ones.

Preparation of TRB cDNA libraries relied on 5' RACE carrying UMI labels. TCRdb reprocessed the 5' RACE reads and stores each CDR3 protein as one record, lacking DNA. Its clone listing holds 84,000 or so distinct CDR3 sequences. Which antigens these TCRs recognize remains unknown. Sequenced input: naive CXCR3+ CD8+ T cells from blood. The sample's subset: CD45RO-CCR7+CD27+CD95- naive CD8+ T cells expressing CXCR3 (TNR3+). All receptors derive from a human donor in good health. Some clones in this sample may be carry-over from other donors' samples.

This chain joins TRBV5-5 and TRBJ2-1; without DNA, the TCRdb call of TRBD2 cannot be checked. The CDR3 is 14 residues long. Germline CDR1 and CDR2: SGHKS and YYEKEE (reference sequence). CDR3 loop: CASRLAGVPHEQFF.

Here the CDR3 reads CATSRGVRDNEQFF. The rearrangement joins TRBV15 to TRBJ2-1; TCRdb calls TRBD2, which cannot be checked without DNA. Germline CDR1 reads LNHNV; CDR2 reads YYDKDF (reference sequence). This CDR3 has 14 residues.

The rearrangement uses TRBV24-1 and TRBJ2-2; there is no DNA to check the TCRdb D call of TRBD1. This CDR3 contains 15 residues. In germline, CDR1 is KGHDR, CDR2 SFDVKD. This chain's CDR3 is CATSSGTDFTGELFF.

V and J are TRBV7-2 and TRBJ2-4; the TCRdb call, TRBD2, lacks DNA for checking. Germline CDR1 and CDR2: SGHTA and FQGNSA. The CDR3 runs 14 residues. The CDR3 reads CASSLASGWNIQYF.

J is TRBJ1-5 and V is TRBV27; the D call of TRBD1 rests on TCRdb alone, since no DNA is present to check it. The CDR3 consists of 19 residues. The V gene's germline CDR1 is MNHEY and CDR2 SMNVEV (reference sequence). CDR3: CARKFMAGGGIGSNQPQHF.

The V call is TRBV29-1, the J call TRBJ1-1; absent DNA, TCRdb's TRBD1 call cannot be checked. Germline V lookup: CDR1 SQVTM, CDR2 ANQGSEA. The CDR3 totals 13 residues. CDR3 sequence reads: CSVVLGGLAEAFF.

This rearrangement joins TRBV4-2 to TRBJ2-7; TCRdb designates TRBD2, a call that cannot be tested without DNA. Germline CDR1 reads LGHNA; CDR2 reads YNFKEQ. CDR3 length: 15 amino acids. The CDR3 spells CASSPRSGSRDEQYF.

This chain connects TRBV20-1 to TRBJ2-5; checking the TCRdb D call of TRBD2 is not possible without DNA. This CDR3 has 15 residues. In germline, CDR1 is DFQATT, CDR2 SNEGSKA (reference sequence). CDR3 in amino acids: CSASSGGPPEETQYF.

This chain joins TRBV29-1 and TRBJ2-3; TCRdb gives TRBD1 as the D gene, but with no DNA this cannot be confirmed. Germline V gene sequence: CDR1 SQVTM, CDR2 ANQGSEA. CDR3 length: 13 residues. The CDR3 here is CSLGTGLTDTQYF.